The 13 T cell receptor beta chains in this list originate from one sample, sequenced in a study of T cells in Graves' hyperthyroidism and ophthalmopathy. Researchers took RNA transcripts and amplified the TCR beta CDR3 regions from them. HTBI primers drove first-round RT-PCR of the TCR CDR3. MiXCR was run by TCRdb on the multiplex PCR reads, yielding one entry per CDR3 protein. The sample records about 160,000 distinct CDR3 sequences, 8% to 9.5% being singletons. Sequenced material: blood. Every receptor here comes from a woman between 18 and 29 years old with Graves' hyperthyroidism that later progressed to Graves' ophthalmopathy.

This clonotype was counted ten times or more. The rearrangement links TRBV28 to TRBJ2-7; 11 nucleotides align to TRBD2. CDR3 length equals 18 residues. Germline V CDR1 and CDR2: MDHEN, SYDVKM. Unmatched junction bases numbered 12, after V lost 3 bases and J lost 2 bases. The chain's CDR3 is CASSFSAGTSGSPYEQYF. CDR3 coding DNA: TGTGCCAGCAGTTTTTCAGCCGGAACTAGCGGGAGCCCCTACGAGCAGTACTTC.

This clonotype has ten or more counts. The rearrangement links TRBV24-1 to TRBJ2-4; 9 bases map to TRBD1. The CDR3 is 15 residues long. Germline CDR1 KGHDR, CDR2 SFDVKD. V trimming: 5 bases; J trimming: 9 bases; junction bases outside the gene matches: 10. CDR3 bases: TGTGCCACCAGTGGCGGACCGGGACAGGGAGTCATTCAGTACTTC. This codes for CATSGGPGQGVIQYF.

This clonotype was recorded at least ten times. The chain combines TRBV7-3 with TRBJ2-7; TRBD1 matches at 8 bases. The CDR3 is 13 residues long. Germline CDR1 is SGHTA and CDR2 is FQGTGA. V shed 6 bases, J shed 3 bases, and the junction held 4 bases outside the gene matches. The CDR3 region has the DNA TGTGCCAGCAGTCCTGGACAGGGCTACGAGCAGTACTTC. Translation gives CASSPGQGYEQYF.

This clonotype has ten or more counts. The V and J genes are TRBV6-2 or TRBV6-3 and TRBJ2-5; possible D gene TRBD2, 5 bases. Trimming stripped 2 bases from V and 13 bases from J, with 14 bases between. The CDR3 runs 12 residues. CDR1 and CDR2 (germline): MNHEY, SVGEGT. As DNA, the CDR3 is TGTGCCAGCAGTTACGGAGGAGAGGGCCTGTACTTC. This sequence encodes CASSYGGEGLYF.

Many counts were recorded for this clonotype. V usage is TRBV5-1 and J usage is TRBJ2-1, with a weak D call TRBD2 (5 bases). CDR1 and CDR2 (germline): SGHRS, YFSETQ. This CDR3 has 17 residues. With 0 bases removed from V and 4 bases from J, the gap between germline ends came to 17 bases. As DNA, the CDR3 is TGCGCCAGCAGCTTGGGTGGTTTAGCAGGAGGTTACAATGAGCAGTTCTTC. Amino acids: CASSLGGLAGGYNEQFF.

This clonotype appeared many times. The gene calls are TRBV6-6 and TRBJ1-1; D gene ambiguous. CDR1 is MNHNY, CDR2 SVGAGI, per germline (reference sequence). This CDR3 has 13 amino acids. Trimming took 0 bases from V and 1 from J, leaving 3 bases between them. This CDR3 reads CASSYSTNTEAFF. The CDR3 DNA reads TGTGCCAGCAGTTACTCGACGAACACTGAAGCTTTCTTT.

This clonotype was recorded at least ten times. The rearrangement joins TRBV20-1 to TRBJ2-3; no definite D call. V was trimmed by 8 bases and J by 0 bases, leaving 15 bases between them. The CDR3 has 14 residues. The V gene's germline CDR1 is DFQATT and CDR2 SNEGSKA (reference sequence). CDR3 sequence (DNA): TGCAGTCCCTTGGACCGATCTAGCACAGATACGCAGTATTTT. Translated: CSPLDRSSTDTQYF.

The table lists this clonotype with many counts. The genes are TRBV15 and TRBJ2-2; D possibly uses TRBD1 or TRBD2 (7 bases each). Trimming took off 2 bases at V and 2 bases at J, with 15 bases between the two ends. The CDR3 is made up of 17 amino acids. The germline CDR1 and CDR2 sequences are LNHNV and YYDKDF (reference sequence). CDR3 region: CATSRPTGRGNTGELFF. The DNA of the CDR3 is TGTGCCACCAGCAGACCGACAGGGAGGGGAAACACCGGGGAGCTGTTTTTT.

This clonotype came up a few times. The rearrangement uses TRBV5-1 and TRBJ2-5, with D possibly TRBD2 on 5 matching bases. Deletions cut 0 bases from V and 5 bases from J, with 14 bases between. Germline V gene lookup returns CDR1 SGHRS and CDR2 YFSETQ. There are 15 residues in the CDR3. The CDR3 is CASSLAGILGETQYF. CDR3 nucleotide sequence: TGCGCCAGCAGCTTGGCCGGGATACTGGGGGAGACCCAGTACTTC.

The sample holds many counts of this clonotype. The chain combines TRBV3-1 with TRBJ2-3, with 9 bases aligning to TRBD1. CDR1 and CDR2 from the germline V gene are LGHDT and YNNKEL (reference sequence). Unmatched junction bases numbered 9, after V lost 5 bases and J lost 6 bases. This CDR3 is built from 15 residues. For the CDR3, the DNA is TGTGCCAGCAGCTTTCGGGACAGGGCCTCGGATACGCAGTATTTT. This gives the protein CASSFRDRASDTQYF.

This clonotype has at least ten counts. The gene calls are TRBV7-8 and TRBJ1-4; 8 bases are a match to TRBD1. Looked up from germline, CDR1 is SGHVS and CDR2 is FQNEAQ. V lost 1 base to trimming and J lost 5 bases; unmatched junction nucleotides: 9. This CDR3 has 17 residues. The CDR3 reads CASSLGQGAGANEKLFF. The CDR3 nucleotides are TGTGCCAGCAGCTTAGGTCAGGGGGCCGGGGCGAATGAAAAACTGTTTTTT.

This clonotype has at least ten counts. The chain is built from TRBV19 and TRBJ1-1; unclear D gene. The CDR3 spans 15 residues. The V and J ends lost 7 bases and 1 base respectively, with 16 bases between them. From germline, CDR1 is LNHDA and CDR2 SQIVND (reference sequence). CDR3 coding DNA: TGTGCCAGTAACCTTGGGCAGGAAAAGAACACTGAAGCTTTCTTT. This encodes CASNLGQEKNTEAFF.

This clonotype was found many times. The chain employs TRBV18 and TRBJ1-1; perhaps TRBD1 as D (5 bases). Germline CDR1 and CDR2: KGHSH and LQKENI. V lost 7 bases and J 2 bases, leaving 14 bases between the germline ends. This CDR3 spans 14 amino acids. The CDR3 is CASLQDRKNTEAFF. The CDR3, as DNA: TGTGCCAGCTTACAGGACCGAAAAAACACTGAAGCTTTCTTT.